This TCR beta chain was observed in a study of esophageal squamous cell carcinoma under preoperative chemotherapy. Study context: Samples included peripheral blood T cells as well as tumor-infiltrating lymphocytes.

Overall study results and limits: Peripheral T cells showed a significant TCR diversity increase after chemotherapy, unlike tumor-infiltrating lymphocytes. Abundant clones tended to shrink rather than expand after paclitaxel-nedaplatin.

Each CDR3 protein gets one entry after TCRdb re-called the PCR reads with MiXCR. The sample lists just over 30,000 distinct CDR3 sequences; roughly 52% were seen once. Germline-derived CDR1 and CDR2 are SGHNT and YENEEA. The length of the CDR3 is 15 residues. Time point noted: before preoperative PTX-NDP chemotherapy. Paclitaxel-nedaplatin chemotherapy was given to patients ahead of their surgery. In the case of this clonotype: Its antigen is not identified. Mismatch with germline at one junction end may stem from a read error.

The chain has TRBV11-3 and TRBJ2-3; D may be TRBD2 (6 bases). This sequence originates from a human donor with esophageal squamous cell carcinoma. The donor label of this sample is uncertain. This specimen was taken from a patient given preoperative chemotherapy. The CDR3 spells CASSSGPGAKNTQYF. CDR3 DNA: TGTGCCAGCAGCTCGGGGCCGGGAGCCAAAAATACTCAGTATTTT.